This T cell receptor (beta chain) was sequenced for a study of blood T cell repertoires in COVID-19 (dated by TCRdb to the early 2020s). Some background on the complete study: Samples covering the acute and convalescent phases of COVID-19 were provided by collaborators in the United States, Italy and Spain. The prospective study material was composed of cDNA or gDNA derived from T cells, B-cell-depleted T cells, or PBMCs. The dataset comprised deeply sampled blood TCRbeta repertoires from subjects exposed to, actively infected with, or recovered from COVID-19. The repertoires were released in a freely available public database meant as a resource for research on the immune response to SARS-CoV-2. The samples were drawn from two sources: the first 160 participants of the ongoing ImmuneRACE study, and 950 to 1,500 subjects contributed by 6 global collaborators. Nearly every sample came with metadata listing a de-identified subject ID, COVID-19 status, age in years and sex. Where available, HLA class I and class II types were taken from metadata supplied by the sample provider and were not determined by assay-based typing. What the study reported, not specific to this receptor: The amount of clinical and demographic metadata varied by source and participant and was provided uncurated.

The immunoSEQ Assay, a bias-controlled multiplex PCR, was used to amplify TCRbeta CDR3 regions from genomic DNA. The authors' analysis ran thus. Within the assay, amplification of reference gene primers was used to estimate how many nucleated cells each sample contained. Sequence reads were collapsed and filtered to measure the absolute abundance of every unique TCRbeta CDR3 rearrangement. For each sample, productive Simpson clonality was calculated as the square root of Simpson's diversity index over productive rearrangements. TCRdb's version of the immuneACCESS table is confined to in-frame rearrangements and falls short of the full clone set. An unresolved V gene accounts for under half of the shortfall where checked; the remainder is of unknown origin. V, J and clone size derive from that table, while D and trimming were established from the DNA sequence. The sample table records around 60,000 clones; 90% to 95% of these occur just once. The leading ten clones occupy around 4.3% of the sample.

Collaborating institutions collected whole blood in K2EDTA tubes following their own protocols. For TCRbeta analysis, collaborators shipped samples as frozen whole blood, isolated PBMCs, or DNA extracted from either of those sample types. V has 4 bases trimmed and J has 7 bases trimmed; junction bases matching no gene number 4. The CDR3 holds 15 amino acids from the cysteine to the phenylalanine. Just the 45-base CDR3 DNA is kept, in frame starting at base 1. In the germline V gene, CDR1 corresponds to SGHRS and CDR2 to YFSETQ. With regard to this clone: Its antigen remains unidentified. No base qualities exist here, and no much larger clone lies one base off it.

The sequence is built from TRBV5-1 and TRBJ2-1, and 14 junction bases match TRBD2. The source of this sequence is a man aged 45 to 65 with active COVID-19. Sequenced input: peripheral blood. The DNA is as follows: TGCGCCAGCAGCGGGGGACTAGCGGGAGTAAATGAGCAGTTCTTC. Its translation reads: CASSGGLAGVNEQFF. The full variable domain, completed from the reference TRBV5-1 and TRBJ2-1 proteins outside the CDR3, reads KAGVTQTPRYLIKTRGQQVTLSCSPISGHRSVSWYQQTPGQGLQFLFEYFSETQRNKGNFPGRFSGRQFSNSRSEMNVSTLELGDSALYLCASSGGLAGVNEQFFGPGTRLTVL.